This TCR beta chain comes out of a study of neurological immune-mediated disorders. As to time point: longitudinal time-point 1 (baseline). The table lists this clonotype with a few counts. TCRdb reprocessed the 5' RACE reads via MiXCR and lists one record per CDR3 protein. The table lists some 49,000 distinct CDR3 sequences, 9% to 10% of them singletons. After removal of 2 bases from V and 5 bases from J, the junction contained 4 bases not matched to a gene. The CDR3 consists of 14 residues. Germline V gene sequence: CDR1 MNHEY, CDR2 SVGEGT. V is TRBV6-2 or TRBV6-3 and J is TRBJ2-7; 9 nucleotides line up with TRBD2. This receptor was identified in a woman aged 40 to 50 in good health. The sequencing input was PBMCs. CDR3 bases: TGTGCCAGCAGTTACGAGACTAGCGGCCACGAGCAGTACTTC. Its protein is CASSYETSGHEQYF.